This TCR beta chain is from a study of Tregs in tolerant kidney transplant recipients. Across the whole study: Antibodies separated recipient from donor cells. Broader study findings: Tregs expanded with activated donor B cells seemed most donor-specific.

Concerning this clone itself: Its antigen is unidentified.

This CDR3 spans 15 amino acids. Trimming shortened V by 0 bases and J by 4 bases, and 12 bases separated the two germline ends. The germline V gene has CDR1 MNHEY and CDR2 SVGAGI. The table came from immunoSEQ multiplex PCR; TCRdb's copy has only in-frame clones and leaves some out. The sample holds 25,000 to 35,000 clones, 82% seen once. The sequenced material came from Tregs from blood cultured with allogeneic cells. The sequence derives from a human donor in good health. This chain links TRBV6-5 with TRBJ2-5; D is tentatively TRBD1 or TRBD2 (6 bases each). The CDR3, as DNA: TGTGCCAGCAGTTACTCACGGGGGCTCGGAGAGACCCAGTACTTC. Residues: CASSYSRGLGETQYF.